A few counts support the clone carrying this TCR beta chain. Its cognate antigen is unknown. Each CDR3 protein gets one entry after TCRdb re-called the 5' RACE reads with MiXCR. The top ten clones hold 5.1% of a sample with about 200,000 distinct CDR3 sequences, approximately 9% of them seen once. The entry originates in a study of identical twins. Whole-study findings and limits: These conclusions were based on statistical analysis (cross-sectional, not following the same donors).

Germline V gene lookup returns CDR1 KGHSH and CDR2 LQKENI. The V and J ends lost 2 bases and 14 bases, in that order; junction bases with no gene match: 9. The CDR3 loop spans 13 amino acids. This chain joins TRBV18 and TRBJ1-2; 9 bases map to TRBD1. Sample: memory (CD45RO+) T cells sorted from blood. This clonotype originated in a young woman in good health. The CDR3 coding sequence is TGTGCCAGCTCACCAATAAAGGGACAGGGAGGAACCTTC. Translated: CASSPIKGQGGTF. The full variable domain, its missing parts supplied by reference TRBV18 and TRBJ1-2, is NAGVMQNPRHLVRRRGQEARLRCSPMKGHSHVYWYRQLPEEGLKFMVYLQKENIIDESGMPKERFSAEFPKEGPSILRIQQVVRGDSAAYFCASSPIKGQGGTFGSGTRLTVV.